The 6 T cell receptor beta chains below were found in one sample sequenced in a study of blood T cell repertoires in COVID-19. Sequencing used immunoSEQ multiplex PCR; TCRdb keeps in-frame clones, though not all of them. Of about 110,000 clones in the sample, roughly four fifths were seen once. The source material was peripheral blood. The receptors derive from an elderly man with COVID-19, enrolled during active disease.

The chain carries TRBV19 and TRBJ2-2; D is perhaps TRBD2 (6 bases). In germline, CDR1 is LNHDA, CDR2 SQIVND (reference sequence). CDR3 length: 15 residues. Trimming stripped 6 bases from V and 1 base from J, with 12 bases between. The CDR3 DNA reads TGTGCCAGTAGCCCCGGAGGGTGGAACACCGGGGAGCTGTTTTTT. This gives the protein CASSPGGWNTGELFF.

The genes are TRBV7-6 and TRBJ2-1; 10 bases agree with TRBD2. The germline CDR1 and CDR2 sequences are SGHVS and FNYEAQ. This CDR3 contains 16 residues. Trimming took 0 bases from V and 9 from J; bases not matched to a gene: 8. The CDR3 DNA follows: TGTGCCAGCAGCTTAGCCACTAGCGGGACGGGGAGTGAGCAGTTCTTC. Translating gives CASSLATSGTGSEQFF.

This clone has only one observation. J is TRBJ1-1 and V is TRBV6-5; 7 nucleotides agree with TRBD1. J gave up 0 bases and V 2 bases, and 3 bases lay outside the gene matches. The germline V gene has CDR1 MNHEY and CDR2 SVGAGI. The CDR3 runs 15 residues. The CDR3 loop reads CASSYGDSMNTEAFF. The CDR3 DNA sequence: TGTGCCAGCAGTTACGGGGACAGCATGAACACTGAAGCTTTCTTT.

The V and J genes are TRBV6-6 and TRBJ1-4; the D is unclear. V lost 5 bases to trimming and J lost 7 bases, with 8 bases between them. The length of the CDR3 is 12 residues. Germline-derived CDR1 and CDR2 are MNHNY and SVGAGI (reference sequence). The CDR3 DNA reads TGTGCCAGCAGTCAATCTCGTGAAAAACTGTTTTTT. This translates into CASSQSREKLFF.

The chain carries TRBV12-3 or TRBV12-4 and TRBJ2-5; a possible D gene is TRBD2 (6 bases). This CDR3 comprises 10 residues. The V end lost 5 bases, the J end lost 14 bases, and 12 bases lay between the germline ends. The CDR3 DNA sequence: TGTGCCAGCAGTCCGGGGGTACGCTACTTC. Translation gives CASSPGVRYF.

The rearrangement uses TRBV18 and TRBJ2-1; 7 bases are shared with TRBD1. The V gene end was trimmed by 6 bases and the J gene end by 16 bases; junction bases not matched to a gene: 21. Per germline, CDR1 KGHSH and CDR2 LQKENI. The CDR3 sequence is 15 residues long. CDR3 sequence (DNA): TGTGCCAGCTCTGACAGGGATTTTCCCCTACCAGGCCATTTCTTC. Residues: CASSDRDFPLPGHFF.